Below, 13 T cell receptor beta chains from the same sample are listed, as sequenced in a study of patients and donors after allogeneic stem cell transplantation. TCRdb analysed the RT-PCR reads with MiXCR anew, one entry per CDR3 protein. The sample contains some 880,000 distinct CDR3 sequences, roughly 17% of which appear only once. The sample comprised blood, either unsorted or a sorted T cell fraction (not recorded which). The receptors stem from a human donor who was either an allogeneic HSCT recipient or a stem cell or donor lymphocyte infusion donor (not recorded which). It is not recorded whose cells these are; they may come from a transplant donor.

This clonotype was seen only a few times. The chain recombines TRBV7-3 with TRBJ2-7; 7 bases match TRBD2. With 6 bases clipped from V and 5 bases from J, the junction kept 7 bases outside the gene matches. Germline CDR1 is SGHTA and CDR2 is FQGTGA. CDR3 length: 13 amino acids. CDR3 loop: CASSYSGLDEQYF. The DNA for the CDR3 is TGTGCCAGCAGTTATAGCGGGCTAGACGAGCAGTACTTC.

A few counts support this clonotype. The chain has TRBV7-6 and TRBJ2-3, with D possibly being TRBD1 (6 bases). Deletions cut 5 bases from V and 2 bases from J, with 11 bases between. The germline CDR1 and CDR2 sequences are SGHVS and FNYEAQ. The CDR3 covers 14 residues. The CDR3 loop is CASSRRTVTDTQYF. CDR3 coding DNA: TGTGCCAGCAGCCGAAGGACAGTCACAGATACGCAGTATTTT.

CDR3 region: CATSDFGGPTSEQFF. CDR3 bases: TGTGCCACCAGTGATTTTGGGGGGCCAACATCTGAGCAGTTCTTC. The chain recombines TRBV24-1 with TRBJ2-1, with D possibly called TRBD1 or TRBD2 (6 bases each). Trimming left V 1 base short and J 9 bases short, with 15 bases between. CDR3 length equals 15 residues. Germline V gives CDR1 KGHDR, CDR2 SFDVKD.

CDR3 coding DNA: TGTGCCAGCACCCCCAGCGGACGTGATACGCAGTATTTT. It is translated as CASTPSGRDTQYF. The chain combines TRBV12-3 or TRBV12-4 with TRBJ2-3; D might be TRBD2 (5 bases). V dropped 7 bases and J dropped 6 bases, with 14 bases sitting between them. The CDR3 is 13 residues long.

This clonotype has ten or more counts. V and J are TRBV12-3 or TRBV12-4 and TRBJ1-4, with D perhaps matching TRBD1 (5 bases). The V and J ends lost 3 bases and 0 bases respectively, with 8 bases between them. CDR3 size: 15 residues. In DNA, the CDR3 is TGTGCCAGCAGTTTGTGGGGGGCAACTAATGAAAAACTGTTTTTT. This translates into CASSLWGATNEKLFF.

This clonotype has more than one count but fewer than ten. CDR3 nucleotides: TGTGCCAGCAGCACAGGGAACGGAGGGGAGACCCAGTACTTC. Its protein product is CASSTGNGGETQYF. This chain links TRBV12-3 or TRBV12-4 with TRBJ2-5; D is tentatively TRBD1 or TRBD2 (6 bases each). V was pared by 6 bases and J by 5 bases, with 16 bases between. The CDR3 has 14 residues.

This clonotype was detected a few times. This chain uses TRBV4-3 with TRBJ1-2; 7 bases are shared with TRBD1. The CDR3 totals 17 residues. The V and J ends lost 1 base and 7 bases, in that order; junction bases with no gene match: 15. The germline V gene has CDR1 LGHNA and CDR2 YSLEER. The CDR3 DNA follows: TGCGCCAGCAGCCAAGTGGGCAGGGGGAACTCGGCGGGTGGCTACACCTTC. This sequence encodes CASSQVGRGNSAGGYTF.

This clonotype was detected a few times. The chain carries TRBV29-1 and TRBJ2-7, with D perhaps given as TRBD1 or TRBD2 (5 bases each). This CDR3 is built from 13 residues. Per germline, CDR1 SQVTM and CDR2 ANQGSEA. The ends were cut back, 4 bases at V and 2 bases at J, with 12 bases in the middle. The CDR3 DNA is TGCAGCGTTGTGGGGACGGGAACCTACGAGCAGTACTTC. Protein sequence: CSVVGTGTYEQYF.

The J gene is TRBJ2-5, the V gene TRBV4-2; 7 positions match TRBD2. Trimming at V came to 0 bases and at J to 5 bases, leaving 6 bases not matched to a gene. Per the germline V gene, CDR1 is LGHNA and CDR2 is YNFKEQ. The CDR3 is made up of 15 amino acids. CDR3 protein: CASSQDGTSVETQYF. The CDR3 coding sequence is TGTGCCAGCAGCCAAGATGGAACTAGCGTGGAGACCCAGTACTTC.

The J gene is TRBJ2-7, the V gene TRBV19, with TRBD1 matching 7 bases. The CDR3 loop spans 14 amino acids. J was trimmed by 4 bases and V by 3 bases; bases with no gene match: 6. From germline, CDR1 is LNHDA and CDR2 SQIVND (reference sequence). CDR3 sequence (DNA): TGTGCCAGTAGTATGAACAGGGGAGCGTACGAGCAGTACTTC. Residues: CASSMNRGAYEQYF.

The chain joins TRBV4-1 to TRBJ1-5; D not resolved. CDR1 MGHRA and CDR2 YSYEKL come from the germline V gene. Trimming stripped 0 bases from V and 9 bases from J, with 21 bases between. The length of the CDR3 is 17 residues. CDR3 protein: CASSQDWADSKEGPQHF. CDR3 DNA: TGCGCCAGCAGCCAAGATTGGGCAGATTCGAAGGAGGGGCCCCAGCATTTT.

The J gene is TRBJ1-1, the V gene TRBV7-9, with TRBD1 as a possible D gene (5 bases). The germline gives CDR1 SEHNR, CDR2 FQNEAQ (reference sequence). Deletions cut 5 bases from V and 6 bases from J, with 13 bases between. This CDR3 region has 13 residues. The CDR3 DNA is TGTGCCAGCAGCAATCGACAGCGGCCTGAAGCTTTCTTT. Residues: CASSNRQRPEAFF.

The chain couples TRBV5-1 to TRBJ1-3, with TRBD1 as a possible D gene (5 bases). V was pared by 4 bases and J by 2 bases, with 13 bases between. The CDR3 is 15 residues long. CDR1 is SGHRS and CDR2 is YFSETQ in the germline V gene. CDR3 loop: CASSRDWGPGNTIYF. CDR3 coding DNA: TGCGCCAGCAGCCGGGACTGGGGTCCTGGAAACACCATATATTTT.